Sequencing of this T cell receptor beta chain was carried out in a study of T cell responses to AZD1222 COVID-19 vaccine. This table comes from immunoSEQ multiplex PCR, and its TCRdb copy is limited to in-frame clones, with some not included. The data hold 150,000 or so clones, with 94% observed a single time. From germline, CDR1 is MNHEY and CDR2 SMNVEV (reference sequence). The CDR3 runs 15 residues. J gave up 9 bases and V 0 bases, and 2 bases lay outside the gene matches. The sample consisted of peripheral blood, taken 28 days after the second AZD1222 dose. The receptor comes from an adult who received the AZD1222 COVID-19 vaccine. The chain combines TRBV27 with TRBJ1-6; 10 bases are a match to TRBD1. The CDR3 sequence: CASSLSRTGGSPLHF. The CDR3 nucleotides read TGTGCCAGCAGTTTATCCAGGACAGGGGGTTCACCCCTCCACTTT.